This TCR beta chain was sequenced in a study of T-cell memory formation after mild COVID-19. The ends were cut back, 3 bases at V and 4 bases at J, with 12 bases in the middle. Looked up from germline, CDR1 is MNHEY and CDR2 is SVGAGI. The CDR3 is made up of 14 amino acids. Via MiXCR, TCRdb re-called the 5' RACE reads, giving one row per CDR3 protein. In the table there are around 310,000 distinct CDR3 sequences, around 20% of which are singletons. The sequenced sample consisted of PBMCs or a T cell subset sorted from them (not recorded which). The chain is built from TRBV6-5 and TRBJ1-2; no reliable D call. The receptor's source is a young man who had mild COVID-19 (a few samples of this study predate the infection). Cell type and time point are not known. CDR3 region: CASSYDGYFYGYTF. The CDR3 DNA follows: TGTGCCAGCAGTTATGACGGATACTTCTATGGCTACACCTTC.